This is a list of T cell receptor beta chains from one sample in a study of blood T cell repertoires in COVID-19. Assay: immunoSEQ multiplex PCR; the TCRdb copy retains only in-frame clones and omits some. The sample lists over 110,000 clones, approximately 80% occurring once. The sequenced sample consisted of PBMCs or T cells enriched from blood (not recorded which). These receptors were obtained from a man in his fifties in a cohort exposed to, infected with or recovered from COVID-19 (not recorded which). Each CDR3 is given with its conserved first and last residue. D genes are given only for firm matches. Clone size is not always given. Where it is, it says once, few, many or a class for expanded clones.

clone size,V gene,J gene,D gene,CDR3 DNA,CDR3 protein
.,TRBV18,TRBJ2-1,.,TGTGCCAGCTCACCAGATCTAGGTGAGCAGTTCTTC,CASSPDLGEQFF
.,TRBV6-5,TRBJ2-7,TRBD2,TGTGCCAGCTATAGCGGGATGAAGCCCTACGAGCAGTACTTC,CASYSGMKPYEQYF
.,TRBV6-5,TRBJ2-5,TRBD1,TGTGCCAGCAGTAAACGGGACAGGGGGCTGGAGACCCAGTACTTC,CASSKRDRGLETQYF
few,TRBV2,TRBJ1-1,.,TGTGCCAGCAGTAGTATCACAGGGAACACTGAAGCTTTCTTT,CASSSITGNTEAFF
.,TRBV7-2,TRBJ2-5,TRBD1,TGTGCCAGCAGCTTAGGGACAGGGATTGGAGAGACCCAGTACTTC,CASSLGTGIGETQYF
few,TRBV3-1/TRBV3-2,TRBJ1-3,.,TGTGCCAGCAGCCAACAGTTCTCTGGAAACACCATATATTTT,CASSQQFSGNTIYF
.,TRBV7-3,TRBJ2-6,.,TGTGCCAGCAAATCGGGTGCTGGGGCCAACGTCCTGACTTTC,CASKSGAGANVLTF
once,TRBV30,TRBJ2-5,TRBD2,TGTGCCTGGAGGAAACTAGCGAGTTACCAAGAGACCCAGTACTTC,CAWRKLASYQETQYF
.,TRBV5-1,TRBJ2-1,TRBD2,TGCGCCAGCAGTACTAGCGTCTCCTACAATGAGCAGTTCTTC,CASSTSVSYNEQFF
.,TRBV5-5,TRBJ1-1,.,TGTGCCAGCAGCTTTACGGGGGATTATTCGAGGGACACTGAAGCTTTCTTT,CASSFTGDYSRDTEAFF
.,TRBV15,TRBJ1-1,.,TGTGCCACCAGCAGAGATCGACCCCGGCGGGGGGCGAACACTGAAGCTTTCTTT,CATSRDRPRRGANTEAFF
.,TRBV29-1,TRBJ2-2,TRBD2,TGCAGCGTTGAAGGCTCTAGCGGGATCTTCTCGAACACCGGGGAGCTGTTTTTT,CSVEGSSGIFSNTGELFF
once,TRBV7-8,TRBJ1-4,TRBD1,TGTGCCAGCAGCCACTGGACAGGGGGCAGGGAAAAACTGTTTTTT,CASSHWTGGREKLFF
.,TRBV19,TRBJ2-2,TRBD1,TGTGCCAGTAGTATTCTGAGACAGGGGATCGGGGAGCTGTTTTTT,CASSILRQGIGELFF
.,TRBV27,TRBJ1-2,.,TGTGCCAGCCGCGTGGGCGGGAACTATGGCTACACCTTC,CASRVGGNYGYTF
.,TRBV5-1,TRBJ2-2,TRBD1,TGCGCCAGCCGGGACAGGGTGGACACCGGGGAGCTGTTTTTT,CASRDRVDTGELFF
.,TRBV7-3,TRBJ2-2,.,TGTGCCAGCAGCTTTCTCCCCGGGAGCGGGGAGCTGTTTTTT,CASSFLPGSGELFF
.,TRBV12-3/TRBV12-4,TRBJ2-5,.,TGTGCCAGCAGGACTAGTTCGGAGACCCAGTACTTC,CASRTSSETQYF
.,TRBV5-4,TRBJ1-2,TRBD1,TGTGCCAGCAGCTTGTTCCAGGGGGCGCCGAGTGGCTACACCTTC,CASSLFQGAPSGYTF
.,TRBV9,TRBJ2-7,.,TGTGCCAGCAGCGCTAGTGGACTCCCGGCGTACGAGCAGTACTTC,CASSASGLPAYEQYF
.,TRBV11-2,TRBJ2-2,.,TGTGCCAGCAGCCCGAGCAACTCCGGGGAGCTGTTTTTT,CASSPSNSGELFF
.,TRBV7-9,TRBJ1-1,TRBD1,TGTGCCAGCAGCTTAGAGGGGACAGCAAACACTGAAGCTTTCTTT,CASSLEGTANTEAFF
.,TRBV23-1,TRBJ2-3,TRBD2,TGCGCCAGCAGCCTTTCACCGGGACTACCAAGGGTAGATACGCAGTATTTT,CASSLSPGLPRVDTQYF
.,TRBV7-2,TRBJ2-7,TRBD2,TGTGCCAGCAGCTTAGGGGTTCTGGCGGGGGGTATCGGTTGGGAGCAGTACTTC,CASSLGVLAGGIGWEQYF
.,TRBV4-3,TRBJ1-5,TRBD1,TGCGCCAGCAGCCAAGACCGGGACAGCGATCAGCCCCAGCATTTT,CASSQDRDSDQPQHF
.,TRBV25-1,TRBJ2-1,TRBD2,TGTGCCAGCAGTGAAGGTCTAGCGGGAGTATCTGAGCAGTTCTTC,CASSEGLAGVSEQFF
.,TRBV28,TRBJ1-5,.,TGTGCCAGCAGTGATGCAGGGGAAAAGAATCAGCCCCAGCATTTT,CASSDAGEKNQPQHF
.,TRBV25-1,TRBJ2-1,TRBD2,TGTGCCAGCGGAAGGACTAGCGGGAGCATCAATGAGCAGTTCTTC,CASGRTSGSINEQFF
few,TRBV12-3/TRBV12-4,TRBJ1-5,.,TGTGCCAGCAGTTTGAGGGGAGGCCAGCCCCAGCATTTT,CASSLRGGQPQHF
.,TRBV10-2,TRBJ2-1,.,TGCGCCAGCAGTGAGTGGCCTGAGCAGTTCTTC,CASSEWPEQFF
.,TRBV18,TRBJ1-4,.,TGTGCCAGCTCACCACCGAGTAGAGAAAAACTGTTTTTT,CASSPPSREKLFF
.,TRBV19,TRBJ1-3,TRBD1,TGTGCCAGTAGTATGGACAGGGAGAACCGGCACTCTGGAAACACCATATATTTT,CASSMDRENRHSGNTIYF
.,TRBV11-2,TRBJ1-2,.,TGTGCCAGCAGCTTAGATCATGTGACAGCCGTTAACTATGGCTACACCTTC,CASSLDHVTAVNYGYTF
once,TRBV6-5,TRBJ1-2,.,TGTGCCAGCAGTTACTCGGTTCACACAACTAACTATGGCTACACCTTC,CASSYSVHTTNYGYTF
.,TRBV18,TRBJ2-7,TRBD2,TGTGCCAGCTCACCCGCGGGAGGCTACGAGCAGTACTTC,CASSPAGGYEQYF
.,TRBV19,TRBJ2-4,.,TGTGCCAGTAGTCCCCCAGGGGCGCGCATTCAGTACTTC,CASSPPGARIQYF
.,TRBV5-5,TRBJ2-7,TRBD1,TGTGCCAGCAGCTCGTGGACAGGGCCTACCTACGAGCAGTACTTC,CASSSWTGPTYEQYF
once,TRBV7-8,TRBJ2-7,TRBD2,TGTGCCAGCAGCTTATCGATAGCGGGAGGGCCGGGCGAGCAGTACTTC,CASSLSIAGGPGEQYF
.,TRBV14,TRBJ2-1,TRBD1,TGTGCCAGCAGCCCCGACAGGGGGGCATACAATGAGCAGTTCTTC,CASSPDRGAYNEQFF
.,TRBV29-1,TRBJ2-7,TRBD2,TGCAGCGTTGGGACTAGCGGGAGTCGGCAGCAGTACTTC,CSVGTSGSRQQYF
.,TRBV12-3/TRBV12-4,TRBJ2-7,.,TGTGCCAGCAGTTTAAGTGGGGAGCGCGAGCAGTACTTC,CASSLSGEREQYF
few,TRBV7-9,TRBJ2-2,TRBD2,TGTGCCAGCAGCCCCTGGGCTAGCGGTCCGAACACCGGGGAGCTGTTTTTT,CASSPWASGPNTGELFF
.,TRBV28,TRBJ1-1,.,TGTGCCAGCAGTTTATCTCCCCTACAGGAAGCTTTCTTT,CASSLSPLQEAFF
.,TRBV2,TRBJ1-3,TRBD1,TGTGCTAAAGGGGGACAGCCTGGAAACACCATATATTTT,CAKGGQPGNTIYF
.,TRBV10-3,TRBJ2-3,TRBD2,TGTGCCACCCTCGGAGCGGGGGGCACAGATACGCAGTATTTT,CATLGAGGTDTQYF
few,TRBV6-5,TRBJ2-2,.,TGTGCCAGCAGCAGGGTCCAGCACACCGGGGAGCTGTTTTTT,CASSRVQHTGELFF
.,TRBV9,TRBJ2-3,.,TGTGCCAGCAGCCCCCTTCTGAGCAGGGGAGCCTCGCAGTATTTT,CASSPLLSRGASQYF
.,TRBV21-1,TRBJ1-2,.,TGTGCCAGCAGCCGGACAGGGGGCGCCGCTAACTATGGCTACACCTTC,CASSRTGGAANYGYTF
.,TRBV5-1,TRBJ2-7,TRBD2,TGCGCCAGCAGCGGGGGACTAGCGAGAACCTACGAGCAGTACTTC,CASSGGLARTYEQYF
once,TRBV5-1,TRBJ2-1,.,TGCGCCAGCAGCTTGGTGGGGGAGGCCCCCTACAATGAGCAGTTCTTC,CASSLVGEAPYNEQFF
.,TRBV4-3,TRBJ2-1,.,TGCGCCAGCAGCCAAGATAGAGGTTTCGGCAATGAGCAGTTCTTC,CASSQDRGFGNEQFF
.,TRBV19,TRBJ1-2,.,TGTGCCAGTAGTCCCAGACAGGAGAAGACTAACTATGGCTACACCTTC,CASSPRQEKTNYGYTF